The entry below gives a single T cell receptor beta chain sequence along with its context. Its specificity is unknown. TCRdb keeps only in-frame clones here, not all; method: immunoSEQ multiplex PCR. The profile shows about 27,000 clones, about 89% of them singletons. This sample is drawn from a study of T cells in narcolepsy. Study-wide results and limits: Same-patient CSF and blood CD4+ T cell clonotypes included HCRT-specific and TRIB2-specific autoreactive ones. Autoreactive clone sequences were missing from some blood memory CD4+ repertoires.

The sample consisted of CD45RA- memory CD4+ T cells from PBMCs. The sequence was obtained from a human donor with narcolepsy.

The CDR3 nucleotides read TGTGCCAGCAGCCGCGATCGCAATGAGCAGTTCTTC. Protein sequence: CASSRDRNEQFF. The rearrangement links TRBV7-2 to TRBJ2-1; no reliable D call. This CDR3 has 12 amino acids. Trimming shortened V by 5 bases and J by 6 bases, and 8 bases separated the two germline ends. Germline V CDR1 and CDR2: SGHTA, FQGNSA.